The clone carrying this T cell receptor beta chain was picked up a small number of times. Together with a sample-barcoded 5' primer, a J-beta primer mix was included in a second PCR lasting about 6 to 11 cycles. TCRdb re-called the 5' RACE reads with MiXCR, one entry per CDR3 protein. The data show more than 1,000,000 distinct CDR3 sequences, roughly a quarter seen once. The sample is drawn from a study of blood T cells in healthy people across ages. Every donor gave approximately 10 milliliters of peripheral blood. This sample was shared with a second study, whose subject was T cells of mothers and their children.

This receptor was obtained from a girl aged 2 to 9 in good health. Sequencing used blood.

CDR3 amino acids: CSVDGDDYEQYF. Here the CDR3 DNA reads TGCAGCGTTGATGGGGATGACTACGAGCAGTACTTC. The chain recombines TRBV29-1 with TRBJ2-7; D not certain. Trimming took 3 bases from V and 3 from J, leaving 9 bases between them. The germline V gene encodes CDR1 SQVTM and CDR2 ANQGSEA. The CDR3 is 12 amino acids.